What follows is one T cell receptor beta chain and its context. The data were taken from a study of blood T cell repertoires in COVID-19. This CDR3 is 14 amino acids long. Trimming shortened V by 0 bases and J by 4 bases, and 7 bases separated the two germline ends. Germline CDR1 SGDLS, CDR2 YYNGEE. The repertoire was sequenced with immunoSEQ multiplex PCR; TCRdb's copy has only in-frame clones and lacks some. The repertoire holds roughly 210,000 clones, around 84% seen once, with about 10% in the top ten. Enrolment of Seattle patients took place during active infection, and they were followed longitudinally.

The sequenced sample consisted of peripheral blood. The TCR originated in a woman older than 75 with COVID-19, enrolled during active disease. V and J are TRBV9 and TRBJ2-2; TRBD1 might be the D (6 bases). CDR3 sequence reads: CASSVAGVTGELFF. For the CDR3, the DNA is TGTGCCAGCAGCGTAGCAGGGGTCACCGGGGAGCTGTTTTTT.